This is a list of T cell receptor beta chains from one sample in a study of cytomegalovirus exposure and HLA in healthy donors. Method: immunoSEQ multiplex PCR; TCRdb's copy keeps in-frame clones and lacks some. The sample has about 180,000 clones; around 80% are singletons. Sequencing was carried out using PBMCs. The receptor source for this set is a woman in her 30s in good health and CMV-seropositive. The CDR3 runs from the conserved cysteine through the conserved F or W. The D gene is left open where the match is weak. Clone size, where shown, is once, few, many, or a class for clones that have expanded.

V gene: TRBV28
J gene: TRBJ2-3
clone size: .
D gene: .
CDR3 protein: CASSLPHSSDTQYF
CDR3 DNA: TGTGCCAGCAGTTTACCACATTCGTCGGATACGCAGTATTTT

V gene: TRBV5-6
J gene: TRBJ2-3
clone size: .
D gene: .
CDR3 protein: CASSNPGESTDTQYF
CDR3 DNA: TGTGCCAGCTCAAACCCGGGAGAATCGACAGATACGCAGTATTTT

V gene: TRBV9
J gene: TRBJ2-4
clone size: once
D gene: TRBD1
CDR3 protein: CASSVDQGENIQYF
CDR3 DNA: TGTGCCAGCAGCGTAGATCAGGGGGAAAACATTCAGTACTTC

V gene: TRBV5-1
J gene: TRBJ1-4
clone size: .
D gene: .
CDR3 protein: CASSPGDGRNEKLFF
CDR3 DNA: TGCGCCAGCAGCCCGGGAGACGGACGTAATGAAAAACTGTTTTTT

V gene: TRBV30
J gene: TRBJ2-5
clone size: .
D gene: .
CDR3 protein: CAWSEGAIQETQYF
CDR3 DNA: TGTGCCTGGAGTGAAGGGGCAATCCAAGAGACCCAGTACTTC

V gene: TRBV28
J gene: TRBJ2-6
clone size: .
D gene: .
CDR3 protein: CASTLDRIVLTF
CDR3 DNA: TGTGCCAGCACCCTCGACAGAATTGTCCTGACTTTC

V gene: TRBV7-6
J gene: TRBJ2-1
clone size: few
D gene: .
CDR3 protein: CASSFLGGNEQFF
CDR3 DNA: TGTGCCAGCAGCTTTCTCGGAGGCAATGAGCAGTTCTTC

V gene: TRBV18
J gene: TRBJ1-5
clone size: .
D gene: .
CDR3 protein: CASSPTEVDQPQHF
CDR3 DNA: TGTGCCAGCTCACCCACCGAAGTAGATCAGCCCCAGCATTTT

V gene: TRBV7-2
J gene: TRBJ1-5
clone size: .
D gene: TRBD1
CDR3 protein: CASSSGGGQGSNQPQHF
CDR3 DNA: TGTGCCAGCAGCTCCGGGGGGGGACAGGGAAGCAATCAGCCCCAGCATTTT

V gene: TRBV19
J gene: TRBJ1-1
clone size: .
D gene: TRBD1
CDR3 protein: CASSKAPGQLNTEAFF
CDR3 DNA: TGTGCCAGTAGCAAAGCCCCGGGACAGCTGAACACTGAAGCTTTCTTT